This note documents a single T cell receptor beta chain sequence. Its target is not known. These data come from a study of blood T cells in healthy people across ages. A second about 6 to 12 cycle PCR used barcoded and J-beta primers. TCRdb re-derived calls from the 5' RACE reads in MiXCR, one entry per CDR3 protein. The sample has approximately 1,000,000 distinct CDR3 sequences; 40% to 55% are singletons. Points from the study as a whole: Researchers said unsorted PBMCs prevented a conclusive naive versus antigen-experienced comparison.

Trimming cost V 8 bases and J 1 base, with 15 bases left between them. Per the germline V gene, CDR1 is MNHEY and CDR2 is SMNVEV (reference sequence). The CDR3 has 15 amino acids. J is TRBJ2-1 and V is TRBV27; TRBD1 is a possible D gene (6 bases). The clonotype originates from a woman aged 55-70 years in good health. What was sequenced was blood. The CDR3 loop reads CASGQSGDSYNEQFF. As DNA, the CDR3 is TGTGCCAGCGGACAGTCGGGTGATTCCTACAATGAGCAGTTCTTC.